This T cell receptor (beta chain) was profiled in a study of cytomegalovirus exposure and HLA in healthy donors. The germline V gene encodes CDR1 SGHRS and CDR2 YFSETQ. This CDR3 is built from 15 residues. J lost 3 bases, V lost 4 bases, and 8 bases had no gene match. This clone is a singleton in its sample. Primers for the PCR totalled 60 Vbeta and 13 Jbeta. Produced via immunoSEQ multiplex PCR; TCRdb's table is partial and in-frame only. The repertoire consists of 90,000 to 140,000 clones, with 80% occurring once and the leading ten covering 6% to 8%. The sample was PBMCs. The chain has TRBV5-1 and TRBJ1-1; 8 bases are a match to TRBD1. The sequence derives from a man between 25 and 39 years old in good health and CMV-seropositive. CDR3 sequence (DNA): TGCGCCAGCAGCCTAGCGACAGGGGTGGACACTGAAGCTTTCTTT. This codes for CASSLATGVDTEAFF.